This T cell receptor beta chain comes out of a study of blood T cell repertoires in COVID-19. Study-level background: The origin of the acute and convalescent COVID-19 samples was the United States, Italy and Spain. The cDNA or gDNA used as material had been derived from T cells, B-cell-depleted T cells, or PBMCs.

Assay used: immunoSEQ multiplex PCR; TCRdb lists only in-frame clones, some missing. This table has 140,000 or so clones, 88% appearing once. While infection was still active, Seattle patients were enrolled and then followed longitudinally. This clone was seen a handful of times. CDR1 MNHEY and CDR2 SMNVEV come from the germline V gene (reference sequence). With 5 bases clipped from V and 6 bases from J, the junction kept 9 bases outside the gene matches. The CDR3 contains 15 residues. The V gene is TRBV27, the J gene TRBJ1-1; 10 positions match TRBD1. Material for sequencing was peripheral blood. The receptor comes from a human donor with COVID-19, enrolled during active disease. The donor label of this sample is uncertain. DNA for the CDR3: TGTGCCAGCAGTGCCTGGGGACAGGGGAATTCTGAAGCTTTCTTT. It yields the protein CASSAWGQGNSEAFF.